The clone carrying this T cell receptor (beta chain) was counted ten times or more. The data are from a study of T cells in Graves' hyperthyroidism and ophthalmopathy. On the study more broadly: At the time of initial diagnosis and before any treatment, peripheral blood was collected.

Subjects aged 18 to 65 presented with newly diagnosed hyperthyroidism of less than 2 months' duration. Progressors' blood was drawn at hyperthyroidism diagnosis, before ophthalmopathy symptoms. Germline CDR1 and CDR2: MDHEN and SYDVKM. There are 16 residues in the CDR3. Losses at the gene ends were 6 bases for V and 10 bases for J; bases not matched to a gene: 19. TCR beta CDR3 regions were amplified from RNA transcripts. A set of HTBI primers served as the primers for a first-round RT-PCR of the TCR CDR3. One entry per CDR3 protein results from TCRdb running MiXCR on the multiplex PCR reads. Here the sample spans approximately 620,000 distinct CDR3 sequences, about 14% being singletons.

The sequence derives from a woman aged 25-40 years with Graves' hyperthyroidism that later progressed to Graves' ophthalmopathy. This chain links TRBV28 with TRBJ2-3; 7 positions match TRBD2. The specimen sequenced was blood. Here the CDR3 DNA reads TGTGCCAGCAGCCCGGGAGGACTTGGGCTCCGGGGGGCGCAGTATTTT. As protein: CASSPGGLGLRGAQYF.